This T cell receptor beta chain appears in the sequencing data of a study of T cell changes during pregnancy in multiple sclerosis. Method: immunoSEQ multiplex PCR; TCRdb's copy keeps in-frame clones and lacks some. The sample lists 40,000 or so clones; roughly 90% were seen once. V shed 5 bases and J 4 bases; nucleotides not matched to a gene: 7. The length of the CDR3 is 15 residues. Germline V CDR1 and CDR2: SEHNR, FQNEAQ (reference sequence). The chain links TRBV7-9 to TRBJ2-7; 11 bases match TRBD2. Sequences were derived from CD4+ T cells from peripheral blood mononuclear cells, sampled in the third trimester of pregnancy. This receptor was identified in a female donor with multiple sclerosis, enrolled in a pregnancy study. CDR3 in amino acids: CASSPLAGGPYEQYF. The CDR3 coding sequence is TGTGCCAGCAGCCCTCTAGCGGGAGGACCGTACGAGCAGTACTTC.